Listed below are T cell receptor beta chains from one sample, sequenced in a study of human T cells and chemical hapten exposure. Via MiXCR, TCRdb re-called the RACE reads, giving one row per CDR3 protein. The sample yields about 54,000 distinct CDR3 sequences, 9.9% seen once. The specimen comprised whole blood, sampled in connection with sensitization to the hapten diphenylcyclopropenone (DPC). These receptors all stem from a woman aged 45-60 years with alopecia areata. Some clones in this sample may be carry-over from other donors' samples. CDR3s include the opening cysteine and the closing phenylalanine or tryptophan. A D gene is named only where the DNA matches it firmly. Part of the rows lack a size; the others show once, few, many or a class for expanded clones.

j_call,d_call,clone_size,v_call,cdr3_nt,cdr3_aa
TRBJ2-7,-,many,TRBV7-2,TGTGCCAGCAGCTTCGACAGTTACTCCTACGAGCAGTACTTC,CASSFDSYSYEQYF
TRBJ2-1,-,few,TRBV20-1,TGCAGTGCTAGAGTCGACGCTGGAGACAATGAGCAGTTCTTC,CSARVDAGDNEQFF
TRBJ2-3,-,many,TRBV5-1,TGCGCCAGCAGCTTGGGACCCCCCAGCGATACGCAGTATTTT,CASSLGPPSDTQYF
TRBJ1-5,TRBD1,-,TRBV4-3,TGCGCCAGCAGCCAACGACAGGGAAATCAGCCCCAGCATTTT,CASSQRQGNQPQHF
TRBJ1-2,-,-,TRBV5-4,TGTGCCAGCAGCCTCTCTGGCTATGGCTACACCTTC,CASSLSGYGYTF
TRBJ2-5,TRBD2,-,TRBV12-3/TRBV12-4,TGTGCCAGCAGTTCATGGGCTAGCGGCGCCCGGGGCGAGACCCAGTACTTC,CASSSWASGARGETQYF
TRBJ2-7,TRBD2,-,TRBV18,TGTGCCAGCTCACCAAACAGTCCGGGGGGCGAGCAGTACTTC,CASSPNSPGGEQYF
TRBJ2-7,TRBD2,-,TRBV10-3,TGTGCCATCAGCTTCTCTCCGGGACTAGCGGGAACTTTCTACGAGCAGTACTTC,CAISFSPGLAGTFYEQYF
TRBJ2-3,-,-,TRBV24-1,TGTGCCACCAGTGGTCGAAGGGCCACAGATACGCAGTATTTT,CATSGRRATDTQYF
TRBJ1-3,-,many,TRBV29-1,TGCAGTGTTCAGGGGAACGGAAACACCATATATTTT,CSVQGNGNTIYF
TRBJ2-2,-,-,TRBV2,TGTGCCAGCAGAGAAGGGGAGAAATACACCGGGGAGCTGTTTTTT,CASREGEKYTGELFF
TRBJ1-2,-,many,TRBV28,TGTGCCATCCCGATCGGGTCCCCGCTCGGTGGCTACACCTTC,CAIPIGSPLGGYTF
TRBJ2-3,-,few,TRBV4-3,TGCGCCAGCAGCCAAGATCCCCAGGGAGCGGATACGCAGTATTTT,CASSQDPQGADTQYF
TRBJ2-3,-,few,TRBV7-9,TGTGCCAGCAGCTTCATCACCGACTTCACAGATACGCAGTATTTT,CASSFITDFTDTQYF
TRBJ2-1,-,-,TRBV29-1,TGCAGCGTTGGCCGGACCCTGTTTTACAATGAGCAGTTCTTC,CSVGRTLFYNEQFF
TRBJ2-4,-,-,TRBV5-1,TGCGCCAGCAGCTTCCAGGGGAACATTCAGTACTTC,CASSFQGNIQYF
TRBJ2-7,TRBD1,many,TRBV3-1,TGTGCCAGCAGCCGGGGGACAGGGGGACCCTACGGGAACTTC,CASSRGTGGPYGNF
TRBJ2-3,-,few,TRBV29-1,TGCAGCGTTGAAGGCACAGATACGCAGTATTTT,CSVEGTDTQYF
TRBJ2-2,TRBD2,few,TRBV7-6,TGTGCCAGCAGCTTAGTGTCTAGCGGGAGAGGTACCGGGGAGCTGTTTTTT,CASSLVSSGRGTGELFF
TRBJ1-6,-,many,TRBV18,TGTGCCAGCTCACCAACCTCCGCCGGTAATTCACCCCTCCACTTT,CASSPTSAGNSPLHF
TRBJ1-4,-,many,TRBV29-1,TGCAGCGTTGTTTCTGGAAATGAAAAACTGTTTTTT,CSVVSGNEKLFF
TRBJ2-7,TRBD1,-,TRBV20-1,TGCAGTGCTAGTGACCCTGGGGGACAGCTCTCCTACGAGCAGTACTTC,CSASDPGGQLSYEQYF
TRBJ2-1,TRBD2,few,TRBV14,TGTGCCAGCAGCCACGGACTAGTCAATGAGCAGTTCTTC,CASSHGLVNEQFF
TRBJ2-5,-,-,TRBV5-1,TGCGTCAGCGCCTTCCAAGAGACCCAGTACTTC,CVSAFQETQYF
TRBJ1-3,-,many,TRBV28,TGTGCCAGCAGTCCGGTGGGGATCCAGAATACCGACTCTGGAAACACCATATATTTT,CASSPVGIQNTDSGNTIYF
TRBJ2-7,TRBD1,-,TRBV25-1,TGTGCCAGCAGTGGGGGACAGGGTCCCTTGCGTGTCGACGAGCAGTACTTC,CASSGGQGPLRVDEQYF
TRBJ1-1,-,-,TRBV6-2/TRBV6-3,TGTGCCAGCAGGCAACCCCTCACAGGAAACACTGAAGCTTTCTTT,CASRQPLTGNTEAFF
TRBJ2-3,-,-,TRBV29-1,TGCAGCGTCCGTACGGTGACTAGCACAGATACGCAGTATTTT,CSVRTVTSTDTQYF
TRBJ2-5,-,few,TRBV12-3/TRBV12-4,TGTGCCAGCAGTTTAGCTCAGGGCTACATGAAGACCCAGTACTTC,CASSLAQGYMKTQYF
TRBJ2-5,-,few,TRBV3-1,TGTGCCAGCAGTCCAGGGACCCTCACACAAGAGACCCAGTACTTC,CASSPGTLTQETQYF